The next 3 T cell receptor beta chains were all read from a single sample in a study of CD8 T cells in Susac syndrome. With random hexamers, reverse transcription was performed on about 0.5 to 1 ug of RNA. In TCRdb, the immunoSEQ multiplex PCR reads were re-called with MiXCR into one record per CDR3 protein. Here the sample spans approximately 160,000 distinct CDR3 sequences, 95% to 97% being singletons. The source material was CD4+ T cells from PBMCs. These receptors came from a human donor with Susac syndrome.

The chain couples TRBV13 to TRBJ1-2; no definite D call. This CDR3 comprises 13 residues. Trimming pared 0 bases from V and 4 bases from J, leaving 6 bases between. The germline CDR1 and CDR2 sequences are PRHDT and FYEKMQ (reference sequence). The DNA of the CDR3 is TGTGCCAGCAGCTTAGGAGGAGTCTATGGCTACACCTTC. It specifies CASSLGGVYGYTF.

The rearrangement links TRBV12-3 or TRBV12-4 to TRBJ2-3; D unclear. The CDR3 sequence is 11 residues long. V dropped 3 bases and J dropped 6 bases, with 4 bases sitting between them. The CDR3 DNA follows: TGTGCCAGCAGTTTTGGTGATACGCAGTATTTT. Amino acid sequence: CASSFGDTQYF.

V usage is TRBV4-2 and J usage is TRBJ2-2; 7 bases line up with TRBD2. Trimming at V came to 0 bases and at J to 1 base, leaving 2 bases not matched to a gene. CDR3 size: 16 residues. Germline V gene sequence: CDR1 LGHNA, CDR2 YNFKEQ. This CDR3 is CASSQEERENTGELFF. CDR3 bases: TGTGCCAGCAGCCAAGAAGAGCGGGAGAACACCGGGGAGCTGTTTTTT.